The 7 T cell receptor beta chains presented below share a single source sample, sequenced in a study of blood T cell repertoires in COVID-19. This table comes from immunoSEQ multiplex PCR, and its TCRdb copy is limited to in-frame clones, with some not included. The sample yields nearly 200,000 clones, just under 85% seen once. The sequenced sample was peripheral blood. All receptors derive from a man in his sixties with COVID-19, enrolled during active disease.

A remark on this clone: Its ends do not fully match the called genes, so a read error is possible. The CDR3 sequence is CASSLDSSLNTGELFF. The DNA for the CDR3 is TGTGCCAGCAGTTTGGACAGTTCCTTGAACACCGGGGAGCTGTTTTTT. The rearrangement uses TRBV5-4 and TRBJ2-2, with D possibly matching TRBD1 (6 bases). Germline lookup yields CDR1 SGHNT and CDR2 YYREEE (reference sequence). CDR3 length: 16 amino acids.

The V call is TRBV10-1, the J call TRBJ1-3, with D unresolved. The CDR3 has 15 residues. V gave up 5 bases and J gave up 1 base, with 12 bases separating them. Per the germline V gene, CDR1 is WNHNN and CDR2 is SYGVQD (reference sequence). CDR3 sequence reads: CASSPGVSSGNTIYF. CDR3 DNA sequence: TGCGCCAGCAGTCCCGGAGTCTCTTCTGGAAACACCATATATTTT.

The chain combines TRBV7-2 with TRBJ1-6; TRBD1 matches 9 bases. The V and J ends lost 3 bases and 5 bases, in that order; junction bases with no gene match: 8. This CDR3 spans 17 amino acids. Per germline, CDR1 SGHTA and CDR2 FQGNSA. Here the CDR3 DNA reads TGTGCCAGCAGCTTTTCCCCCGGGACAGGGAATAATTCACCCCTCCACTTT. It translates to CASSFSPGTGNNSPLHF.

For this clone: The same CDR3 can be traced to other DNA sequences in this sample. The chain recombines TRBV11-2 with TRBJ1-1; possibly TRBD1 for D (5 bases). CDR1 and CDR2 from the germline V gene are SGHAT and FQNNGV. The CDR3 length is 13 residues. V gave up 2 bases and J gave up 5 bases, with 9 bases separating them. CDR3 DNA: TGTGCCAGCAGCTTATTACGGGGGACTGAAGCTTTCTTT. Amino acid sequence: CASSLLRGTEAFF. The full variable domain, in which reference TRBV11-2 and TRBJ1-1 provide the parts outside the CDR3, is EAGVAQSPRYKIIEKRQSVAFWCNPISGHATLYWYQQILGQGPKLLIQFQNNGVVDDSQLPKDRFSAERLKGVDSTLKIQPAKLEDSAVYLCASSLLRGTEAFFGQGTRLTVV.

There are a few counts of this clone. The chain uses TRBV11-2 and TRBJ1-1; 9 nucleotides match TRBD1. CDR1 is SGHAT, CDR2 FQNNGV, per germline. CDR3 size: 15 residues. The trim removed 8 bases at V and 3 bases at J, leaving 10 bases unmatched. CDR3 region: CASSRGTGWDTEAFF. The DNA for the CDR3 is TGTGCCAGCTCCCGAGGGACAGGGTGGGACACTGAAGCTTTCTTT.

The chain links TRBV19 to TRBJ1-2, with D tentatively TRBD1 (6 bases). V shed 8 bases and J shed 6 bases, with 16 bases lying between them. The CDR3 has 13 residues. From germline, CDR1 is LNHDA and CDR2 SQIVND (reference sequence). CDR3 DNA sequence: TGTGCCAGTCGGGGGGCGGGCCTAGATGGCTACACCTTC. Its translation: CASRGAGLDGYTF. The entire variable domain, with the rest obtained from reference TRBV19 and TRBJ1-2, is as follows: DGGITQSPKYLFRKEGQNVTLSCEQNLNHDAMYWYRQDPGQGLRLIYYSQIVNDFQKGDIAEGYSVSREKKESFPLTVTSAQKNPTAFYLCASRGAGLDGYTFGSGTRLTVV.

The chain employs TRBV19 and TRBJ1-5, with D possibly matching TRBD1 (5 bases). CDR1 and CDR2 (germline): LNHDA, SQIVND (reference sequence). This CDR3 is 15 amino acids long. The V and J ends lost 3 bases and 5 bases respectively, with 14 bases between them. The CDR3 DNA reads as TGTGCCAGTAGTATGGGGGGGACGTGGTATCAGCCCCAGCATTTT. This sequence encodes CASSMGGTWYQPQHF.